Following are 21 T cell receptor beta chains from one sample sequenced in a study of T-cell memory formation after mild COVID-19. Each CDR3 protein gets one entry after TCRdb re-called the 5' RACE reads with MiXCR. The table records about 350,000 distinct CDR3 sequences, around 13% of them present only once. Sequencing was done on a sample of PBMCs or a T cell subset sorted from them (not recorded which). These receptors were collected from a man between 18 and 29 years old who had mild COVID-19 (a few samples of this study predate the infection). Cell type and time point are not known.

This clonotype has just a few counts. This CDR3 reads CASTAGGYEQYV. The CDR3 bases are TGTGCTAGCACCGCAGGGGGCTACGAGCAGTACGTC. This chain connects TRBV7-7 to TRBJ2-7; TRBD1 matches at 7 bases. The CDR3 is 12 residues long. Germline-derived CDR1 and CDR2 are SSHAT and FNYEAQ (reference sequence).

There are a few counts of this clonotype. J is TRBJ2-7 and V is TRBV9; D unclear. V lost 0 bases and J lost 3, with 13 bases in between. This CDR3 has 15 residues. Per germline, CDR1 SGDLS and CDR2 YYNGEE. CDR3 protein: CASSVGSVKYYEQYF. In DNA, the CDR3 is TGTGCCAGCAGCGTAGGGTCAGTTAAGTACTACGAGCAGTACTTC.

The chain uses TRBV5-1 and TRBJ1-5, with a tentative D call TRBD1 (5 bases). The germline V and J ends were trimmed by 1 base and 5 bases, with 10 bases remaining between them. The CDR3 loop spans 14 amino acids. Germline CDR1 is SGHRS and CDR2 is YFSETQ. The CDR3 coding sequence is TGCGCCAGCAGCTTGAGGCAGGGCCATCAGCCCCAGCATTTT. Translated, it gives CASSLRQGHQPQHF.

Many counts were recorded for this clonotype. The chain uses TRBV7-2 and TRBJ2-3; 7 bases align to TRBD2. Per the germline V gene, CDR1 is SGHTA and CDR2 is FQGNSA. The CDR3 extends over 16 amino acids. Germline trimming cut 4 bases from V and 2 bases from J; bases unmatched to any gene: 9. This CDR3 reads CASSSERGHFTDTQYF. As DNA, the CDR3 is TGTGCCAGCAGCTCGGAGCGGGGCCACTTCACAGATACGCAGTATTTT.

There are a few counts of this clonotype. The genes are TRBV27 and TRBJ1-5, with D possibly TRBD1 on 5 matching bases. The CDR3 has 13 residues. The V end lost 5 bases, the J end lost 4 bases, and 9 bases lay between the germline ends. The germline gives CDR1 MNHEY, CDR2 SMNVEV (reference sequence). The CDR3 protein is CASSMGGNQPQHF. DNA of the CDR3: TGTGCCAGCAGTATGGGGGGGAATCAGCCCCAGCATTTT.

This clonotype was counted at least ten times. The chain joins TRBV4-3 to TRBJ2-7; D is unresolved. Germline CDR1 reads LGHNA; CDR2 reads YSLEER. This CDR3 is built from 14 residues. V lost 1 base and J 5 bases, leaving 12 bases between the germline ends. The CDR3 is CASSQGGRLNEQYF. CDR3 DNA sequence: TGCGCCAGCAGCCAAGGAGGACGGTTGAACGAGCAGTACTTC.

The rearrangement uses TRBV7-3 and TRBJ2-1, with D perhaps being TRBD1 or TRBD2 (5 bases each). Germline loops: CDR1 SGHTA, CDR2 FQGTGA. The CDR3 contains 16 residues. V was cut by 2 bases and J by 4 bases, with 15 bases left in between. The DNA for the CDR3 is TGTGCCAGCAGCTTATCAGGGACCAGGGAATACAATGAGCAGTTCTTC. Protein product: CASSLSGTREYNEQFF.

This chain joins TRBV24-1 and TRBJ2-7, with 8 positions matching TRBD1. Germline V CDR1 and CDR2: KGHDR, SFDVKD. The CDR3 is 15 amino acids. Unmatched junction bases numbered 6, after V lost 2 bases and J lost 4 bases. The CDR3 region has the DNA TGTGCCACCAGTGATTCAGGACAGGGATTTTACGAGCAGTACTTC. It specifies CATSDSGQGFYEQYF.

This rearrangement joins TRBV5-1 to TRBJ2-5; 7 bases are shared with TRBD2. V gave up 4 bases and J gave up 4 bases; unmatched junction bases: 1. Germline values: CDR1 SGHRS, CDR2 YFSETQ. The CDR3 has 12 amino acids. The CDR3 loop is CASSREGETQYF. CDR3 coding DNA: TGCGCCAGCAGCAGGGAGGGAGAGACCCAGTACTTC.

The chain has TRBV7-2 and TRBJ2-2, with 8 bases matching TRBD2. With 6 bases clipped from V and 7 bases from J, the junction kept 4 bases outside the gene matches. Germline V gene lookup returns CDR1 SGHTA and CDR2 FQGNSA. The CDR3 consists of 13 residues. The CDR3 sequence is CASSRTSLGELFF. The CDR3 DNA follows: TGTGCCAGCAGTCGGACTAGCCTCGGGGAGCTGTTTTTT.

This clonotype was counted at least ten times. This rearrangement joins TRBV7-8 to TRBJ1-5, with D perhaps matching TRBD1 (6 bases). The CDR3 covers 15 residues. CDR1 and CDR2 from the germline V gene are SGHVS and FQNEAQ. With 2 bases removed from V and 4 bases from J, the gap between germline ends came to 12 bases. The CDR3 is CASSLTRQGNQPQHF. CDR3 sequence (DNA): TGTGCCAGCAGCTTAACCCGTCAGGGGAATCAGCCCCAGCATTTT. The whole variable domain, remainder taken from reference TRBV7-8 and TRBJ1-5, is GAGVSQSPRYKVAKRGQDVALRCDPISGHVSLFWYQQALGQGPEFLTYFQNEAQLDKSGLPSDRFFAERPEGSVSTLKIQRTQQEDSAVYLCASSLTRQGNQPQHFGDGTRLSIL.

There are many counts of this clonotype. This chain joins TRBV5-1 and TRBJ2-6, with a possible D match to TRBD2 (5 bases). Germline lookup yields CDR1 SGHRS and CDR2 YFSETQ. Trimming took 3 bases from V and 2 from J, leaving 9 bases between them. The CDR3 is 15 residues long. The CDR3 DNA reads TGCGCCAGCAGCTGGGGAGCCGCTGGGGCCAACGTCCTGACTTTC. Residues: CASSWGAAGANVLTF. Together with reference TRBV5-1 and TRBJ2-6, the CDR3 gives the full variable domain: KAGVTQTPRYLIKTRGQQVTLSCSPISGHRSVSWYQQTPGQGLQFLFEYFSETQRNKGNFPGRFSGRQFSNSRSEMNVSTLELGDSALYLCASSWGAAGANVLTFGAGSRLTVL.

The CDR3 is CASSETEQYV. Written as DNA, the CDR3 is TGTGCCAGCAGTGAAACGGAGCAGTACGTC. The chain couples TRBV6-1 to TRBJ2-7; D gene unclear. Trimming stripped 2 bases from V and 7 bases from J, with 3 bases between. Germline V lookup: CDR1 MNHNS, CDR2 SASEGT. The CDR3 sequence is 10 residues long.

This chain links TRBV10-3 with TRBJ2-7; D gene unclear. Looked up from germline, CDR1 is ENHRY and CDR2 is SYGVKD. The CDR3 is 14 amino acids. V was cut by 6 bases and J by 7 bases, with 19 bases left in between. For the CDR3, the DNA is TGTGCCATCAGCGCTGGTGTACATAGCTTGGAGCAGTACTTC. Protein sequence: CAISAGVHSLEQYF.

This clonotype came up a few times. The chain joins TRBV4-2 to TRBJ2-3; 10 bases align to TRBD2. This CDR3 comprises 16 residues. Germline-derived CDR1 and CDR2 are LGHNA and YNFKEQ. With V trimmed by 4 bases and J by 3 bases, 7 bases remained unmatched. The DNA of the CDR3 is TGTGCCAGCAGCCCGGCGACTAGCGGGTTAACAGATACGCAGTATTTT. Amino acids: CASSPATSGLTDTQYF.

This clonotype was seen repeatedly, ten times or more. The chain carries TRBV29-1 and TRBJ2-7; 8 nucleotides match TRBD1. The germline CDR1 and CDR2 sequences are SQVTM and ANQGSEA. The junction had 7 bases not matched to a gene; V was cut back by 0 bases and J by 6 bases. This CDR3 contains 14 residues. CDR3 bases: TGCAGCGTTGAAGAAGCCAGGGGGCATAGCGAGCAGTACTTC. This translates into CSVEEARGHSEQYF.

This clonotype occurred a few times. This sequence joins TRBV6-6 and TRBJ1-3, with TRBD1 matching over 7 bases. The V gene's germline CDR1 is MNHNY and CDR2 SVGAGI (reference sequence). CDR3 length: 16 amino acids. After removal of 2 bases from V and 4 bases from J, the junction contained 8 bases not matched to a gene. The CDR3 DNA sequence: TGTGCCAGCAGTTACCCCCCGCAGGGGGAAGGAAACACCATATATTTT. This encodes CASSYPPQGEGNTIYF.

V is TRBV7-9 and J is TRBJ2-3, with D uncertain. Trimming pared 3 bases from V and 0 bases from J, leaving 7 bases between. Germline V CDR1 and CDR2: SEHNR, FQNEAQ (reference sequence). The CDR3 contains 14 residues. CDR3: CASSFGQSTDTQYF. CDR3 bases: TGTGCCAGCAGCTTTGGGCAGAGCACAGATACGCAGTATTTT. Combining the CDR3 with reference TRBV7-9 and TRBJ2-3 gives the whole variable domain DTGVSQNPRHKITKRGQNVTFRCDPISEHNRLYWYRQTLGQGPEFLTYFQNEAQLEKSRLLSDRFSAERPKGSFSTLEIQRTEQGDSAMYLCASSFGQSTDTQYFGPGTRLTVL.

CDR3 in amino acids: CASSSGGREKLFF. CDR3 coding DNA: TGTGCCAGCAGTTCGGGGGGAAGGGAAAAACTGTTTTTT. This chain links TRBV12-3 or TRBV12-4 with TRBJ1-4; D is possibly TRBD1 (5 bases). V lost 4 bases and J 8 bases, leaving 11 bases between the germline ends. The CDR3 consists of 13 residues.

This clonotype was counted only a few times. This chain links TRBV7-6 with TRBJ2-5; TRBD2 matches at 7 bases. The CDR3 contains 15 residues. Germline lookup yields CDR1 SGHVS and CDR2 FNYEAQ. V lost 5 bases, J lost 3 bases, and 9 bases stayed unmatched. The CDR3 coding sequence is TGTGCCAGCAGCAGCCGGACTAGTGAAGAAGAGACCCAGTACTTC. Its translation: CASSSRTSEEETQYF.

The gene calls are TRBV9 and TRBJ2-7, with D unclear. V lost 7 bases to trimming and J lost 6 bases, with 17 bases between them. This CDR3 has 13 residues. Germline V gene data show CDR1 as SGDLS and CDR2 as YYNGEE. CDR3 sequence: CASSVEVFSEQYF. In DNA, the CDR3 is TGTGCCAGCTCGGTAGAGGTCTTTTCCGAGCAGTACTTC.